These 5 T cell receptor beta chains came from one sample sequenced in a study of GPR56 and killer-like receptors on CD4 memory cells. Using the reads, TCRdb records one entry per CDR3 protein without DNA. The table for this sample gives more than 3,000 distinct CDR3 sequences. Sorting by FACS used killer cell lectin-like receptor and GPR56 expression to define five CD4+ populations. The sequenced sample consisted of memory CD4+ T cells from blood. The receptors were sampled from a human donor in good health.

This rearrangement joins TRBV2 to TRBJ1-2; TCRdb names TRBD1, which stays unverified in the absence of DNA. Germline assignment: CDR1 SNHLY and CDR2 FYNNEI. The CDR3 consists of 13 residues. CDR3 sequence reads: CASSPTGGRGYTF.

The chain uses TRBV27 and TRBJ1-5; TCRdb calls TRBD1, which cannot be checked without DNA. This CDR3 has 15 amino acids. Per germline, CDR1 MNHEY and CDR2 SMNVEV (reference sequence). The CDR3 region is CASSLSGQGATPQHF.

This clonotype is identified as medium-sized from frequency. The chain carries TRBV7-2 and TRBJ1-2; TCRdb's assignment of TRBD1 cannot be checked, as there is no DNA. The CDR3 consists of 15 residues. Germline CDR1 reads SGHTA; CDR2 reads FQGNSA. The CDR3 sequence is CASSLTETGGYGYTF.

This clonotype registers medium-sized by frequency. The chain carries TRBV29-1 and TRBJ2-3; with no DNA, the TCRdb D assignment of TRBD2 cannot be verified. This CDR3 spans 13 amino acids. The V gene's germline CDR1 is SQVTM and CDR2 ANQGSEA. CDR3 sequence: CSVRPSGGDTQYF.

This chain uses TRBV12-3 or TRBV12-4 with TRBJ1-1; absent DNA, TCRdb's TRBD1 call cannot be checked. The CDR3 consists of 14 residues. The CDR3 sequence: CASSTYRGRGEAFF.